A single sample is the source of the 24 T cell receptor beta chains below, sequenced in a study of cytotoxic CD8 clonotypes in ibrutinib-treated CLL. Measured with immunoSEQ multiplex PCR; TCRdb has only the in-frame clones, and not every one. The sample shows roughly 51,000 clones, 45% to 55% of them seen only once. This sample comprised PBMCs, obtained after 12 months of ibrutinib treatment. These receptors originate from a human donor with chronic lymphocytic leukemia.

The chain employs TRBV30 and TRBJ1-3; D gene ambiguous. The CDR3 is made up of 15 amino acids. Trimming removed 0 bases from V and 3 bases from J, with 12 bases in between. The V gene's germline CDR1 is GTSNPN and CDR2 SVGIG (reference sequence). The CDR3 protein is CAWSVVQTVGNTIYF. The CDR3 DNA reads as TGTGCCTGGAGTGTAGTGCAGACGGTTGGAAACACCATATATTTT.

This clone was detected only a few times. V gene TRBV25-1 combines with J gene TRBJ1-1; D perhaps matches TRBD1 (6 bases). CDR3 length: 13 residues. The V end lost 4 bases, the J end lost 3 bases, and 9 bases lay between the germline ends. Germline-derived CDR1 and CDR2 are MGHDK and SYGVNS. The CDR3 loop reads CASSGGGHTEAFF. In DNA, the CDR3 is TGTGCCAGCAGTGGGGGGGGCCACACTGAAGCTTTCTTT.

The chain has TRBV30 and TRBJ1-5; 9 positions agree with TRBD1. CDR1 is GTSNPN and CDR2 is SVGIG in the germline V gene (reference sequence). V lost 0 bases and J lost 6; bases outside the gene matches: 3. The CDR3 extends over 14 amino acids. The chain's CDR3 is CAWSVGTGCQPQHF. The CDR3 nucleotides read TGTGCCTGGAGTGTGGGGACAGGGTGTCAGCCCCAGCATTTT. Based on the CDR3 plus reference TRBV30 and TRBJ1-5, the full variable domain is SQTIHQWPATLVQPVGSPLSLECTVEGTSNPNLYWYRQAAGRGLQLLFYSVGIGQISSEVPQNLSASRPQDRQFILSSKKLLLSDSGFYLCAWSVGTGCQPQHFGDGTRLSIL.

This chain links TRBV27 with TRBJ2-7, with TRBD2 matching over 11 bases. The CDR3 covers 14 residues. From germline, CDR1 is MNHEY and CDR2 SMNVEV (reference sequence). V lost 4 bases, J lost 3 bases, and 2 bases stayed unmatched. CDR3 sequence reads: CASSSTSGSYEQYF. Here the CDR3 DNA reads TGTGCCAGCAGTTCTACTAGCGGGAGCTACGAGCAGTACTTC.

The V and J genes are TRBV29-1 and TRBJ2-3; D not resolved. CDR1 and CDR2 (germline): SQVTM, ANQGSEA. This CDR3 spans 12 amino acids. V lost 3 bases and J lost 2, with 6 bases in between. The CDR3 protein is CSVDLFTDTQYF. The CDR3, as DNA: TGCAGCGTTGATCTGTTCACAGATACGCAGTATTTT.

This clone has ten or more counts. The chain links TRBV5-4 to TRBJ2-7, with 11 positions matching TRBD1. The CDR3 runs 14 residues. V gave up 5 bases and J gave up 5 bases; unmatched junction bases: 6. Per germline, CDR1 SGHNT and CDR2 YYREEE (reference sequence). The CDR3 region has the DNA TGTGCCAGCAGGCCCGGACAGGGGGCGCACGAGCAGTACTTC. Translated: CASRPGQGAHEQYF.

This clone was detected only a few times. The chain combines TRBV6-6 with TRBJ2-7; D unclear. V lost 2 bases and J 0 bases, leaving 8 bases between the germline ends. The CDR3 spans 14 residues. In germline, CDR1 is MNHNY, CDR2 SVGAGI (reference sequence). DNA of the CDR3: TGTGCCAGCAGTTACACGGACCGCTCCTACGAGCAGTACTTC. This sequence encodes CASSYTDRSYEQYF.

V usage is TRBV5-1 and J usage is TRBJ1-1; D ambiguous. CDR1 SGHRS and CDR2 YFSETQ come from the germline V gene. There are 15 residues in the CDR3. Trimming left V 0 bases short and J 0 bases short, with 9 bases between. CDR3 loop: CASSLGQQLNTEAFF. The DNA for the CDR3 is TGCGCCAGCAGCTTGGGTCAGCAACTGAACACTGAAGCTTTCTTT.

V usage is TRBV11-2 and J usage is TRBJ1-2; TRBD1 is a possible D gene (5 bases). CDR1 SGHAT and CDR2 FQNNGV come from the germline V gene. CDR3 length: 15 amino acids. Trimming took 1 base from V and 8 from J, leaving 17 bases between them. The CDR3 nucleotides read TGTGCCAGCAGCTTAGGAGTCGACGGGGGTCGAGGCTACACCTTC. This encodes CASSLGVDGGRGYTF.

V and J are TRBV4-1 and TRBJ2-3, with D perhaps TRBD2 (6 bases). Trimming shortened V by 1 base and J by 2 bases, and 10 bases separated the two germline ends. The length of the CDR3 is 15 residues. The germline gives CDR1 MGHRA, CDR2 YSYEKL. CDR3 DNA: TGCGCCAGCAGCCAAGGATGGCGGGACACAGATACGCAGTATTTT. Translated: CASSQGWRDTDTQYF.

CDR3 DNA sequence: TGTGCCAGCAGGCCTGGGGGGACTAACTATGGCTACACCTTC. Translated, it gives CASRPGGTNYGYTF. The chain recombines TRBV11-2 with TRBJ1-2, with TRBD1 as a possible D gene (5 bases). The CDR3 has 14 residues. Germline V lookup: CDR1 SGHAT, CDR2 FQNNGV. V shed 6 bases and J shed 0 bases, with 11 bases lying between them.

The J gene is TRBJ2-2, the V gene TRBV2, with D unclear. The V end was cut by 7 bases, the J end by 2 bases, with 2 bases between. Germline-derived CDR1 and CDR2 are SNHLY and FYNNEI. This CDR3 has 11 residues. CDR3 sequence reads: CASTNTGELFF. The CDR3, as DNA: TGTGCCAGCACTAACACCGGGGAGCTGTTTTTT.

This chain connects TRBV9 to TRBJ2-3; 10 nucleotides match TRBD2. Losses at the gene ends were 7 bases for V and 0 bases for J; bases not matched to a gene: 2. The CDR3 length is 14 residues. The germline V gene has CDR1 SGDLS and CDR2 YYNGEE. The CDR3 loop reads CASGTSASTDTQYF. The CDR3 DNA sequence: TGTGCCAGCGGGACTAGCGCAAGCACAGATACGCAGTATTTT.

This clone was found once. The chain employs TRBV10-3 and TRBJ1-5; D may be TRBD1 (5 bases). V was pared by 8 bases and J by 7 bases, with 12 bases between. Germline V gene lookup returns CDR1 ENHRY and CDR2 SYGVKD. The CDR3 has 12 residues. CDR3: CAIGRDEQPQHF. The CDR3 nucleotides read TGTGCCATCGGCAGGGATGAACAGCCCCAGCATTTT.

Relative to its sample, this clone is medium-sized (0.01 to 0.1%). The V gene is TRBV19, the J gene TRBJ2-2; 7 positions agree with TRBD2. CDR1 and CDR2 (germline): LNHDA, SQIVND (reference sequence). The CDR3 is 15 residues long. J lost 5 bases, V lost 10 bases, and 13 bases had no gene match. The CDR3 sequence: CATGLSNGGTGELFF. CDR3 nucleotide sequence: TGTGCCACCGGACTGTCAAACGGGGGGACCGGGGAGCTGTTTTTT.

V gene TRBV7-6 combines with J gene TRBJ1-3, with TRBD1 matching 7 bases. Trimming at V came to 5 bases and at J to 0 bases, leaving 1 base not matched to a gene. Per germline, CDR1 SGHVS and CDR2 FNYEAQ. The CDR3 consists of 14 residues. DNA of the CDR3: TGTGCCAGCAGCCGGGACAGCTCTGGAAACACCATATATTTT. As protein: CASSRDSSGNTIYF. Full variable domain (outside the CDR3, taken from reference TRBV7-6 and TRBJ1-3): GAGVSQSPRYKVTKRGQDVALRCDPISGHVSLYWYRQALGQGPEFLTYFNYEAQQDKSGLPNDRFSAERPEGSISTLTIQRTEQRDSAMYRCASSRDSSGNTIYFGEGSWLTVV.

V usage is TRBV28 and J usage is TRBJ1-1, with 9 nucleotides matching TRBD1. J gave up 5 bases and V 2 bases, and 9 bases lay outside the gene matches. The length of the CDR3 is 16 residues. Germline CDR1 reads MDHEN; CDR2 reads SYDVKM. CDR3 DNA sequence: TGTGCCAGCAGTTTAGGGATCACAGGGGGCTTTACTGAAGCTTTCTTT. It specifies CASSLGITGGFTEAFF.

The rearrangement joins TRBV5-5 to TRBJ2-7, with unresolved D. Germline loops: CDR1 SGHKS, CDR2 YYEKEE (reference sequence). Trimming removed 5 bases at V and 2 bases at J, with 11 bases between. The CDR3 covers 13 residues. In nucleotides, the CDR3 is TGTGCCAGCAGTCCGACGGCGGCCTACGAGCAGTACTTC. Amino acids: CASSPTAAYEQYF. Full variable domain (remainder filled in from reference TRBV5-5 and TRBJ2-7): DAGVTQSPTHLIKTRGQQVTLRCSPISGHKSVSWYQQVLGQGPQFIFQYYEKEERGRGNFPDRFSARQFPNYSSELNVNALLLGDSALYLCASSPTAAYEQYFGPGTRLTVT.

This chain links TRBV2 with TRBJ2-1; D remains unclear. V lost 4 bases and J 8 bases, leaving 9 bases between the germline ends. Per the germline V gene, CDR1 is SNHLY and CDR2 is FYNNEI. The CDR3 is 12 amino acids. The CDR3, as DNA: TGTGCCAGCAGTGCCTGGAGCCATGAGCAGTTCTTC. This encodes CASSAWSHEQFF.

The gene calls are TRBV28 and TRBJ2-6, with a possible D match to TRBD1 (6 bases). Per germline, CDR1 MDHEN and CDR2 SYDVKM. With 10 bases removed from V and 2 bases from J, the gap between germline ends came to 21 bases. The CDR3 is made up of 17 amino acids. CDR3 coding DNA: TGTGCCACACACCGGGACATTGAAGTACCTGGGGCCAACGTCCTGACTTTC. Protein sequence: CATHRDIEVPGANVLTF.

This clone was observed a handful of times. J is TRBJ1-5 and V is TRBV6-1; the D gene is possibly TRBD1 (5 bases). V lost 2 bases, J lost 0 bases, and 8 bases lay in between. This CDR3 region has 15 residues. Per germline, CDR1 MNHNS and CDR2 SASEGT. The CDR3 region is CASSERRVSNQPQHF. CDR3 nucleotides: TGTGCCAGCAGTGAACGCAGGGTTAGCAATCAGCCCCAGCATTTT.

The V and J genes are TRBV28 and TRBJ2-7, with 7 bases identical to TRBD2. This CDR3 has 15 amino acids. Trimming at V came to 3 bases and at J to 0 bases, leaving 5 bases not matched to a gene. The germline V gene has CDR1 MDHEN and CDR2 SYDVKM. The CDR3 here is CASSLGGSGSYEQYF. The DNA of the CDR3 is TGTGCCAGCAGTTTGGGCGGGAGCGGCTCCTACGAGCAGTACTTC.

This chain uses TRBV28 with TRBJ2-3, with D unresolved. This CDR3 region has 13 residues. Per germline, CDR1 MDHEN and CDR2 SYDVKM. Between the trimmed V and J ends, which lost 5 bases and 2 bases, there was a span of 8 bases. The CDR3 DNA is TGTGCCAGCAGTCCTCCAGTCACAGATACGCAGTATTTT. Encoded protein: CASSPPVTDTQYF. The full variable domain, completed using reference TRBV28 and TRBJ2-3, is DVKVTQSSRYLVKRTGEKVFLECVQDMDHENMFWYRQDPGLGLRLIYFSYDVKMKEKGDIPEGYSVSREKKERFSLILESASTNQTSMYLCASSPPVTDTQYFGPGTRLTVL.

CDR3 bases: TGTGCCAGCAGCGTAGTCTACAATGAGCAGTTCTTC. Translating it yields CASSVVYNEQFF. The chain links TRBV9 to TRBJ2-1; D gene unclear. Trimming took 0 bases from V and 3 from J, leaving 1 base between them. This CDR3 contains 12 residues. The germline CDR1 and CDR2 sequences are SGDLS and YYNGEE. Complete variable domain (other parts from reference TRBV9 and TRBJ2-1): DSGVTQTPKHLITATGQRVTLRCSPRSGDLSVYWYQQSLDQGLQFLIQYYNGEERAKGNILERFSAQQFPDLHSELNLSSLELGDSALYFCASSVVYNEQFFGPGTRLTVL.